The 18 T cell receptor beta chains in this list originate from one sample, sequenced in a study of post-analysis software for immune sequencing data (dated by TCRdb to between 2014 and 2017). Library generation was performed with PCR. Sequenced on an Illumina HiSeq 2500. To reduce PCR and sequencing biases, unique molecular identifiers were built into the TCR beta cDNA libraries. TCRdb reanalyzed the raw reads on its own, using fastp at Q25 for trimming and MiXCR for clone calling, and kept in-frame beta chains. When rows share a CDR3 protein, they turn into one entry using the most common DNA and genes. This sample comprises some 800,000 distinct CDR3 sequences, more than 45% of them detected only once. The ten top clones hold 4.9% of the sample. What the study reported, not specific to this receptor: Four or five TRBV segments, including TRBV5-6, TRBV5-1 and TRBV20-1, were significantly more frequent in patients than controls.

The antigens for these receptors are not known. The material sequenced was blood. These TCRs come from a girl aged 10 to 17 with multiple sclerosis.

The chain has TRBV30 and TRBJ1-6; no clear D gene. Germline V gives CDR1 GTSNPN, CDR2 SVGIG (reference sequence). This CDR3 spans 14 amino acids. The V and J ends lost 2 bases and 7 bases respectively, with 12 bases between them. The CDR3 sequence: CAWSRSRRNSPLHF. The CDR3, as DNA: TGTGCCTGGAGTCGAAGCAGGCGGAATTCACCCCTCCACTTT.

The rearrangement joins TRBV20-1 to TRBJ2-7; 7 bases map to TRBD1. CDR1 is DFQATT and CDR2 is SNEGSKA in the germline V gene (reference sequence). V shed 6 bases and J 0 bases; nucleotides not matched to a gene: 8. This CDR3 contains 14 residues. The CDR3 is CSAARQGFSYEQYF. CDR3 nucleotide sequence: TGCAGTGCCGCCCGACAGGGTTTCTCCTACGAGCAGTACTTC.

This clonotype was found a few times. The rearrangement links TRBV6-5 to TRBJ2-4; a weak D match, TRBD1 (8 bases). Trimming took 10 bases from V and 9 from J, leaving 13 bases between them. From germline, CDR1 is MNHEY and CDR2 SVGAGI. CDR3 length: 11 residues. In DNA, the CDR3 is TGTGCCACGAACAGGGGGGGCATTCAGTACTTC. This sequence encodes CATNRGGIQYF.

V usage is TRBV2 and J usage is TRBJ2-3; 7 bases are shared with TRBD1. Trimming cost V 3 bases and J 1 base; bases outside gene matches: 4. The length of the CDR3 is 15 residues. Germline V gene sequence: CDR1 SNHLY, CDR2 FYNNEI. The CDR3 loop is CASSDDGQGTDTQYF. The CDR3 DNA reads as TGTGCCAGCAGTGACGACGGACAGGGCACAGATACGCAGTATTTT. The complete variable domain, with remaining parts taken from reference TRBV2 and TRBJ2-3, reads EPEVTQTPSHQVTQMGQEVILRCVPISNHLYFYWYRQILGQKVEFLVSFYNNEISEKSEIFDDQFSVERPDGSNFTLKIRSTKLEDSAMYFCASSDDGQGTDTQYFGPGTRLTVL.

V usage is TRBV30 and J usage is TRBJ1-2; 9 positions match TRBD1. The CDR3 length is 16 residues. V lost 0 bases and J lost 1; bases outside the gene matches: 6. Germline V gene sequence: CDR1 GTSNPN, CDR2 SVGIG (reference sequence). The CDR3 DNA reads as TGTGCCTGGAGTGTGGTGACAGGGGGAGGTAACTATGGCTACACCTTC. This sequence encodes CAWSVVTGGGNYGYTF.

The chain links TRBV9 to TRBJ2-3; 7 bases map to TRBD2. V trimming: 4 bases; J trimming: 0 bases; junction bases outside the gene matches: 2. CDR3 length: 14 residues. CDR1 SGDLS and CDR2 YYNGEE come from the germline V gene. CDR3 bases: TGTGCCAGCAGCCGACTAGCTAGCACAGATACGCAGTATTTT. Protein product: CASSRLASTDTQYF.

The chain employs TRBV2 and TRBJ2-6; D gene uncertain. Germline values: CDR1 SNHLY, CDR2 FYNNEI. The CDR3 totals 15 residues. Deletions cut 1 base from V and 0 bases from J, with 4 bases between. DNA of the CDR3: TGTGCCAGCAGTGAAGGTCACTCTGGGGCCAACGTCCTGACTTTC. Translating it yields CASSEGHSGANVLTF.

This clonotype was detected a few times. CDR3 in amino acids: CASSDRLVIGETQYF. The CDR3 nucleotides are TGTGCCAGCAGTGACAGACTAGTCATTGGGGAGACCCAGTACTTC. The chain couples TRBV6-5 to TRBJ2-5, with D perhaps TRBD2 (6 bases). The CDR3 has 15 amino acids. Germline V gene sequence: CDR1 MNHEY, CDR2 SVGAGI. Trimming left V 5 bases short and J 5 bases short, with 18 bases between.

The chain carries TRBV20-1 and TRBJ2-1; the match to TRBD2 covers 10 bases. Germline CDR1 DFQATT, CDR2 SNEGSKA (reference sequence). The CDR3 extends over 16 amino acids. The trim removed 3 bases at V and 1 base at J, leaving 6 bases unmatched. CDR3 sequence: CSARGTSVYSYNEQFF. DNA of the CDR3: TGCAGTGCTAGGGGGACTAGCGTATATTCCTACAATGAGCAGTTCTTC.

The sample holds a few counts of this clonotype. This chain uses TRBV20-1 with TRBJ2-3, with D possibly matching TRBD2 (7 bases). Germline V gene data show CDR1 as DFQATT and CDR2 as SNEGSKA (reference sequence). Trimming took off 3 bases at V and 2 bases at J, with 12 bases between the two ends. This CDR3 has 14 amino acids. The CDR3 loop is CSASGGLPTDTQYF. The CDR3 DNA is TGCAGTGCTAGCGGGGGGCTTCCCACAGATACGCAGTATTTT.

The chain has TRBV20-1 and TRBJ1-5, with a possible D match to TRBD1 (6 bases). The CDR3 contains 16 residues. Trimming shortened V by 7 bases and J by 3 bases, and 22 bases separated the two germline ends. In germline, CDR1 is DFQATT, CDR2 SNEGSKA (reference sequence). The CDR3: CSVPVGGRRDNQPQHF. The CDR3, as DNA: TGCAGTGTCCCGGTTGGGGGGCGGAGGGACAATCAGCCCCAGCATTTT.

This clonotype has only a few counts. This rearrangement joins TRBV20-1 to TRBJ2-5; 14 positions agree with TRBD2. With the DNA end fitting TRBJ2-7 better, the J assignment may be wrong. The CDR3 is 17 amino acids. Germline-derived CDR1 and CDR2 are DFQATT and SNEGSKA (reference sequence). The CDR3 sequence is CSASSPGLAGVAYEQYF. The CDR3 bases are TGCAGTGCTAGTTCACCGGGACTAGCGGGAGTTGCCTACGAGCAGTACTTC.

About this clonotype: Relative to the germline gene, one junction end is altered; a read error may explain this. The chain joins TRBV12-3 or TRBV12-4 to TRBJ2-1; D unclear. The CDR3 totals 16 residues. The CDR3 spells CAGSSSTPSSYNEQFF. The CDR3 DNA is TGTGCCGGCAGTTCCTCTACGCCTAGCTCCTACAATGAGCAGTTCTTC.

In its sample, this clonotype was seen a few times. V usage is TRBV4-3 and J usage is TRBJ2-7, with D perhaps matching TRBD2 (6 bases). V was clipped by 0 bases and J by 4 bases, with 13 bases between them. Germline CDR1 reads LGHNA; CDR2 reads YSLEER. This CDR3 is built from 15 residues. The CDR3 coding sequence is TGCGCCAGCAGCCAAGAACGGGGAGGATATTACGAGCAGTACTTC. This codes for CASSQERGGYYEQYF.

CDR3 DNA sequence: TGTGCCAGCAGCTGGGGGGCTATGAGCGAGCAGTACTTC. Translating it yields CASSWGAMSEQYF. The chain recombines TRBV7-3 with TRBJ2-7; perhaps D is TRBD1 or TRBD2 (6 bases each). The CDR3 loop spans 13 amino acids. The germline V gene has CDR1 SGHTA and CDR2 FQGTGA. V was trimmed by 4 bases and J by 6 bases, leaving 13 bases between them.

The V and J genes are TRBV28 and TRBJ1-4; TRBD1 matches 10 bases. J gave up 6 bases and V 6 bases, and 4 bases lay outside the gene matches. The V gene's germline CDR1 is MDHEN and CDR2 SYDVKM. The CDR3 is 14 residues long. The CDR3 region has the DNA TGTGCCAGCAGGCTGGGACAGGGGTATGAAAAACTGTTTTTT. It yields the protein CASRLGQGYEKLFF.

The chain couples TRBV7-8 to TRBJ2-1; D is unclear. The germline V gene encodes CDR1 SGHVS and CDR2 FQNEAQ. The V end was cut by 5 bases, the J end by 0 bases, with 11 bases between. This CDR3 is 15 amino acids long. This CDR3 reads CASSPDASSYNEQFF. CDR3 sequence (DNA): TGTGCCAGCAGCCCGGACGCAAGCTCCTACAATGAGCAGTTCTTC.

This clonotype was counted a single time. This chain joins TRBV9 and TRBJ2-3; D is uncertain. Germline-derived CDR1 and CDR2 are SGDLS and YYNGEE. Trimming took off 4 bases at V and 2 bases at J, with 14 bases between the two ends. CDR3 length: 15 amino acids. The CDR3 region is CASSPRSGLTDTQYF. CDR3 nucleotide sequence: TGTGCCAGCAGCCCCCGGAGTGGCCTCACAGATACGCAGTATTTT.